The rows below give T cell receptor beta chains drawn from one sample of a study of cytomegalovirus exposure and HLA in healthy donors. TCRdb keeps only in-frame clones here, not all; method: immunoSEQ multiplex PCR. The profile shows around 150,000 clones, 82% of them singletons. The specimen sequenced was PBMCs. The source is a girl aged 5-17 years in good health and CMV-seropositive. Each CDR3 is given with its conserved first and last residue. Each record gives: D gene, clone size, V gene, J gene, CDR3 protein, CDR3 DNA. D genes are given only for firm matches. Clone sizes are given selectively: once, few, many, or a class where the clone is expanded.

d_call: -
clone_size: -
v_call: TRBV19
j_call: TRBJ1-5
cdr3_aa: CASREGGGDRGNQPQHF
cdr3_nt: TGTGCCAGTAGAGAGGGGGGGGGAGATAGAGGCAATCAGCCCCAGCATTTT

d_call: TRBD1
clone_size: -
v_call: TRBV5-4
j_call: TRBJ2-7
cdr3_aa: CASSSGTDLREQYF
cdr3_nt: TGTGCCAGCAGCTCCGGGACAGATCTACGAGAGCAGTACTTC

d_call: -
clone_size: -
v_call: TRBV7-7
j_call: TRBJ2-2
cdr3_aa: CASSLAGTGSLNTGELFF
cdr3_nt: TGTGCTAGCAGCTTAGCGGGGACAGGTTCGCTGAACACCGGGGAGCTGTTTTTT

d_call: TRBD2
clone_size: -
v_call: TRBV7-7
j_call: TRBJ2-5
cdr3_aa: CASSLAGGGQETQYF
cdr3_nt: TGTGCTAGCAGCTTAGCGGGGGGGGGACAAGAGACCCAGTACTTC

d_call: TRBD1
clone_size: -
v_call: TRBV19
j_call: TRBJ2-7
cdr3_aa: CASSIEAGTGAYEQYF
cdr3_nt: TGTGCCAGTAGTATTGAGGCCGGGACAGGGGCCTACGAGCAGTACTTC

d_call: -
clone_size: -
v_call: TRBV6-1
j_call: TRBJ1-2
cdr3_aa: CASSEGEYRWGGGDGYTF
cdr3_nt: TGTGCCAGCAGTGAAGGAGAATATCGCTGGGGGGGTGGGGATGGCTACACCTTC

d_call: TRBD1
clone_size: -
v_call: TRBV30
j_call: TRBJ1-1
cdr3_aa: CAWRAGQGIPNTEAFF
cdr3_nt: TGTGCCTGGAGGGCTGGACAGGGCATACCGAACACTGAAGCTTTCTTT

d_call: TRBD2
clone_size: -
v_call: TRBV27
j_call: TRBJ2-1
cdr3_aa: CASSPYGLVGGNEQFF
cdr3_nt: TGTGCCAGCAGCCCGTACGGACTAGTTGGAGGGAATGAGCAGTTCTTC

d_call: TRBD1
clone_size: -
v_call: TRBV27
j_call: TRBJ2-7
cdr3_aa: CASSFPGTAIYEQYF
cdr3_nt: TGTGCCAGCAGTTTTCCCGGGACAGCCATCTACGAGCAGTACTTC

d_call: TRBD2
clone_size: once
v_call: TRBV5-1
j_call: TRBJ2-7
cdr3_aa: CASSLGTSGRGSDEQYF
cdr3_nt: TGCGCCAGCAGCTTGGGGACTAGCGGGAGGGGTAGCGACGAGCAGTACTTC

d_call: TRBD2
clone_size: few
v_call: TRBV4-3
j_call: TRBJ2-5
cdr3_aa: CASSQVGRGGLQETQYF
cdr3_nt: TGCGCCAGCAGCCAAGTCGGTCGCGGGGGGCTGCAAGAGACCCAGTACTTC

d_call: -
clone_size: few
v_call: TRBV28
j_call: TRBJ2-5
cdr3_aa: CASSLDVGGTQYF
cdr3_nt: TGTGCCAGCAGCCTGGACGTCGGGGGGACCCAGTACTTC

d_call: TRBD2
clone_size: -
v_call: TRBV6-6
j_call: TRBJ2-7
cdr3_aa: CASSLAGVISYEQYF
cdr3_nt: TGTGCCAGCAGCCTAGCGGGGGTGATCTCCTACGAGCAGTACTTC

d_call: -
clone_size: once
v_call: TRBV4-2
j_call: TRBJ2-7
cdr3_aa: CASRPGTPAAYEQYF
cdr3_nt: TGTGCCAGCAGACCAGGGACACCGGCTGCCTACGAGCAGTACTTC

d_call: TRBD1
clone_size: -
v_call: TRBV10-3
j_call: TRBJ1-5
cdr3_aa: CAISLGQGAQPQHF
cdr3_nt: TGTGCCATCAGTCTCGGACAGGGGGCACAGCCCCAGCATTTT

d_call: -
clone_size: -
v_call: TRBV19
j_call: TRBJ1-1
cdr3_aa: CASSWVGETEAFF
cdr3_nt: TGTGCCAGTAGTTGGGTGGGAGAAACTGAAGCTTTCTTT

d_call: TRBD2
clone_size: -
v_call: TRBV18
j_call: TRBJ2-1
cdr3_aa: CASSPITSGRAFGEQFF
cdr3_nt: TGTGCCAGCTCACCGATTACTAGCGGGAGGGCCTTCGGGGAGCAGTTCTTC

d_call: -
clone_size: -
v_call: TRBV7-2
j_call: TRBJ1-2
cdr3_aa: CASSLGGGLELGYGYTF
cdr3_nt: TGTGCCAGCAGCTTAGGGGGAGGGTTGGAGTTAGGCTATGGCTACACCTTC

d_call: TRBD1
clone_size: -
v_call: TRBV4-2
j_call: TRBJ1-2
cdr3_aa: CASSQEQGQNPNYGYTF
cdr3_nt: TGTGCCAGCAGCCAAGAACAGGGGCAAAATCCTAACTATGGCTACACCTTC

d_call: -
clone_size: -
v_call: TRBV7-8
j_call: TRBJ1-1
cdr3_aa: CASSVQQGDALGEAFF
cdr3_nt: TGTGCCAGCAGCGTCCAACAGGGCGACGCTTTAGGTGAAGCTTTCTTT

d_call: -
clone_size: -
v_call: TRBV28
j_call: TRBJ2-7
cdr3_aa: CASSLWLQGSVEQYF
cdr3_nt: TGTGCCAGCAGTTTATGGTTACAGGGTTCCGTCGAGCAGTACTTC

d_call: -
clone_size: -
v_call: TRBV11-2
j_call: TRBJ1-4
cdr3_aa: CASSFGRSSTNEKLFF
cdr3_nt: TGTGCCAGCAGCTTTGGGAGAAGCTCAACTAATGAAAAACTGTTTTTT

d_call: TRBD1
clone_size: -
v_call: TRBV6-6
j_call: TRBJ1-2
cdr3_aa: CASLAPGQGDYGYTF
cdr3_nt: TGTGCCAGCCTTGCACCGGGACAGGGGGACTATGGCTACACCTTC

d_call: TRBD1
clone_size: -
v_call: TRBV6-1
j_call: TRBJ2-7
cdr3_aa: CASSGGTGEVGEQYF
cdr3_nt: TGTGCCAGCAGTGGAGGGACAGGGGAGGTGGGCGAGCAGTACTTC

d_call: TRBD2
clone_size: -
v_call: TRBV6-5
j_call: TRBJ2-1
cdr3_aa: CASSSSGRAQEQFF
cdr3_nt: TGTGCCAGCAGTTCCAGCGGGAGGGCCCAGGAGCAGTTCTTC

d_call: TRBD1
clone_size: -
v_call: TRBV29-1
j_call: TRBJ1-4
cdr3_aa: CSVADRGNEKLFF
cdr3_nt: TGCAGCGTTGCCGACAGGGGCAATGAAAAACTGTTTTTT

d_call: -
clone_size: -
v_call: TRBV29-1
j_call: TRBJ2-1
cdr3_aa: CSDTNYNEQFF
cdr3_nt: TGCAGCGATACAAATTACAATGAGCAGTTCTTC

d_call: -
clone_size: -
v_call: TRBV7-2
j_call: TRBJ2-5
cdr3_aa: CASSPVPPETQYF
cdr3_nt: TGTGCCAGCAGCCCAGTGCCGCCGGAGACCCAGTACTTC

d_call: -
clone_size: few
v_call: TRBV6-6
j_call: TRBJ2-3
cdr3_aa: CASSFSTTSTDTQYF
cdr3_nt: TGTGCCAGCAGTTTCTCTACCACTAGCACAGATACGCAGTATTTT

d_call: -
clone_size: -
v_call: TRBV21-1
j_call: TRBJ1-2
cdr3_aa: CASSTSGYTF
cdr3_nt: TGTGCCAGCAGCACGAGTGGCTACACCTTC

d_call: TRBD1
clone_size: few
v_call: TRBV19
j_call: TRBJ2-7
cdr3_aa: CASSPRGPIYEQYF
cdr3_nt: TGTGCCAGTAGCCCCAGGGGGCCGATCTACGAGCAGTACTTC

d_call: TRBD2
clone_size: -
v_call: TRBV6-6
j_call: TRBJ2-2
cdr3_aa: CASSRLAGGTGELFF
cdr3_nt: TGTGCCAGCAGTCGACTAGCGGGAGGCACCGGGGAGCTGTTTTTT

d_call: -
clone_size: once
v_call: TRBV6-5
j_call: TRBJ1-3
cdr3_aa: CASSAGDSGNTIYF
cdr3_nt: TGTGCCAGCAGTGCAGGGGACTCTGGAAACACCATATATTTT

d_call: -
clone_size: -
v_call: TRBV6-5
j_call: TRBJ2-7
cdr3_aa: CASTNRLDSYEQYF
cdr3_nt: TGTGCCAGCACCAACCGACTAGACTCCTACGAGCAGTACTTC

d_call: -
clone_size: once
v_call: TRBV28
j_call: TRBJ1-1
cdr3_aa: CASSLSGTEAFF
cdr3_nt: TGTGCCAGCAGTTTATCAGGGACTGAAGCTTTCTTT

d_call: -
clone_size: -
v_call: TRBV18
j_call: TRBJ2-5
cdr3_aa: CASSPMRSEETQYF
cdr3_nt: TGTGCCAGCTCACCCATGAGGTCAGAAGAGACCCAGTACTTC

d_call: -
clone_size: once
v_call: TRBV19
j_call: TRBJ1-2
cdr3_aa: CASSLTGTLNYGYTF
cdr3_nt: TGTGCCAGTAGTCTTACAGGGACGCTTAACTATGGCTACACCTTC

d_call: -
clone_size: -
v_call: TRBV20-1
j_call: TRBJ2-3
cdr3_aa: CSGSADTQYF
cdr3_nt: TGCAGTGGTAGCGCAGATACGCAGTATTTT

d_call: -
clone_size: once
v_call: TRBV7-9
j_call: TRBJ2-1
cdr3_aa: CASSLPSSGDTALDEQFF
cdr3_nt: TGTGCCAGCAGCCTTCCATCAAGCGGGGACACCGCCTTGGATGAGCAGTTCTTC

d_call: -
clone_size: -
v_call: TRBV27
j_call: TRBJ1-1
cdr3_aa: CASSFSGNTEAFF
cdr3_nt: TGTGCCAGCAGTTTTTCCGGGAACACTGAAGCTTTCTTT

d_call: TRBD1
clone_size: -
v_call: TRBV28
j_call: TRBJ2-2
cdr3_aa: CASSGGQGIPGELFF
cdr3_nt: TGTGCCAGCAGTGGGGGACAGGGGATTCCCGGGGAGCTGTTTTTT

d_call: TRBD2
clone_size: few
v_call: TRBV4-1
j_call: TRBJ2-1
cdr3_aa: CASSQGRESSYNEQFF
cdr3_nt: TGCGCCAGCAGCCAAGGGCGGGAGAGCTCCTACAATGAGCAGTTCTTC

d_call: -
clone_size: -
v_call: TRBV2
j_call: TRBJ1-2
cdr3_aa: CASSEEQGGGYTF
cdr3_nt: TGTGCCAGCAGTGAAGAACAGGGTGGTGGCTACACCTTC

d_call: TRBD2
clone_size: -
v_call: TRBV7-2
j_call: TRBJ2-1
cdr3_aa: CASSSFGLADYNEQFF
cdr3_nt: TGTGCCAGCAGCTCCTTTGGACTAGCGGATTACAATGAGCAGTTCTTC

d_call: -
clone_size: -
v_call: TRBV4-1
j_call: TRBJ2-1
cdr3_aa: CASSQEARGEQFF
cdr3_nt: TGCGCCAGCAGCCAAGAAGCGAGAGGAGAGCAGTTCTTC

d_call: -
clone_size: -
v_call: TRBV28
j_call: TRBJ1-1
cdr3_aa: CASRTGQLNTEAFF
cdr3_nt: TGTGCCAGCAGGACCGGACAGTTGAACACTGAAGCTTTCTTT